This T cell receptor (beta chain) was identified in a study of T cell repertoires in cytomegalovirus infection. Study context: Indicated by public TCR beta signatures were CMV infection and matching HLA type. Findings and limits, study-wide: Dominant in the ex vivo response were TCR beta clonotypes restricted by HLA-C and specific for CMV. Carriage of CMV together with the relevant HLA was identifiable through cumulative public TCR beta family frequency.

Concerning this clonotype: Its antigen is undetermined.

CDR1 SNHLY and CDR2 FYNNEI come from the germline V gene. CDR3 length equals 15 residues. V was cut by 3 bases and J by 8 bases, with 16 bases left in between. TCRdb re-analysed the reads in MiXCR, keeping a single row per CDR3 protein. The table shows about 150,000 distinct CDR3 sequences, with around 24% occurring only once. Sequences were obtained from PBMCs. The chain carries TRBV2 and TRBJ1-4; D possibly corresponds to TRBD1 (6 bases). The sequence was obtained from a human donor in good health (CMV status not recorded). Some clones in this sample may be carry-over from other donors' samples. CDR3 sequence reads: CASSETGGRGEKLFF. The CDR3 DNA is TGTGCCAGCAGTGAGACGGGGGGCAGGGGAGAAAAACTGTTTTTT.